The TCR beta chain described here comes from a study of T cell repertoires in cytomegalovirus infection. Overall study context: From public TCR beta signatures came an indication of both CMV infection and matching HLA type. The study's findings and limits: What dominated the ex vivo response were HLA-C-restricted CMV-specific TCR beta clonotypes. The study identified carriers of CMV plus the relevant HLA from cumulative public TCR beta family frequency.

There are 14 residues in the CDR3. Germline lookup yields CDR1 SGHTA and CDR2 FQGTGA. V trimming: 6 bases; J trimming: 5 bases; junction bases outside the gene matches: 4. This clonotype was detected only a few times. What it binds is not known. MiXCR, applied by TCRdb to the reads, yields one record per CDR3 protein. This sample has 100,000 to 150,000 distinct CDR3 sequences; 20% to 30% occur once, and the top ten carry 30% to 40%. The TCR comes from a human donor in good health (CMV status not recorded). Some clones in this sample may be carry-over from other donors' samples. The chain combines TRBV7-3 with TRBJ2-3, with 11 bases that match TRBD1. Specimen: PBMCs, sequenced either directly or after in vitro stimulation (not recorded which). The CDR3 coding sequence is TGTGCCAGCAGTCCCGGGACAGGGGGAGATACGCAGTATTTT. It encodes CASSPGTGGDTQYF. Together with reference TRBV7-3 and TRBJ2-3, the CDR3 gives the full variable domain: GAGVSQTPSNKVTEKGKYVELRCDPISGHTALYWYRQSLGQGPEFLIYFQGTGAADDSGLPNDRFFAVRPEGSVSTLKIQRTERGDSAVYLCASSPGTGGDTQYFGPGTRLTVL.